Shown below are 11 T cell receptor beta chains from a single sample sequenced in a study of cytomegalovirus exposure and HLA in healthy donors. Primers: 60 Vbeta forward and 13 Jbeta reverse. Data came from immunoSEQ multiplex PCR; TCRdb stores just in-frame clones and leaves some out. The profile shows approximately 170,000 clones, around four fifths of them singletons. The sequencing input was PBMCs. These receptors originate from a man between 18 and 29 years old in good health and CMV-seropositive.

The CDR3 here is CSVDQTGTGEQYF. The CDR3 DNA reads as TGCAGCGTGGACCAGACAGGGACAGGCGAGCAGTACTTC. This chain uses TRBV29-1 with TRBJ2-7, with 8 positions matching TRBD1. Unmatched junction bases numbered 10, after V lost 6 bases and J lost 6 bases. Germline V gene lookup returns CDR1 SQVTM and CDR2 ANQGSEA. The CDR3 is 13 residues long.

J is TRBJ2-1 and V is TRBV5-6, with D tentatively TRBD2 (5 bases). The V gene lost 0 bases and the J gene lost 3 bases, with 7 bases spanning the gap. The germline CDR1 and CDR2 sequences are SGHDT and YYEEEE. The CDR3 sequence is 14 residues long. CDR3 in amino acids: CASSLVGVYNEQFF. The DNA of the CDR3 is TGTGCCAGCAGCTTGGTCGGGGTCTACAATGAGCAGTTCTTC.

This chain uses TRBV4-2 with TRBJ1-4, with D hard to call. Germline CDR1 and CDR2: LGHNA and YNFKEQ. Between the trimmed V and J ends, which lost 4 bases and 7 bases, there was a span of 7 bases. The CDR3 totals 12 residues. CDR3 coding DNA: TGTGCCAGCAGCCGTTTCGGTGAAAAACTGTTTTTT. Amino acid sequence: CASSRFGEKLFF.

This clone has a handful of counts. This chain joins TRBV29-1 and TRBJ1-2; D unresolved. V lost 6 bases and J lost 4, with 24 bases in between. The CDR3 totals 16 residues. In germline, CDR1 is SQVTM, CDR2 ANQGSEA. The CDR3 DNA reads TGCAGCGTGGATCAAGGCGGACTCCGAGGCCCCTATGGCTACACCTTC. This translates into CSVDQGGLRGPYGYTF.

The chain carries TRBV7-2 and TRBJ1-1; D is ambiguous. The germline V gene has CDR1 SGHTA and CDR2 FQGNSA. V was trimmed by 10 bases and J by 3 bases, leaving 12 bases between them. The CDR3 is 12 residues long. The CDR3 sequence: CATGFGDTEAFF. The CDR3 DNA reads TGTGCCACGGGGTTCGGGGACACTGAAGCTTTCTTT.

This clone was observed a few times. V gene TRBV5-4 combines with J gene TRBJ2-1; D gene ambiguous. The CDR3 covers 14 residues. The V end lost 1 base, the J end lost 8 bases, and 13 bases lay between the germline ends. Germline values: CDR1 SGHNT, CDR2 YYREEE (reference sequence). The CDR3 loop reads CASSLSWIRDEQFF. Here the CDR3 DNA reads TGTGCCAGCAGCTTGTCGTGGATTCGGGATGAGCAGTTCTTC.

The chain uses TRBV7-9 and TRBJ2-7, with D tentatively TRBD1 (5 bases). Germline V gene data show CDR1 as SEHNR and CDR2 as FQNEAQ (reference sequence). The CDR3 totals 16 residues. V gave up 4 bases and J gave up 0 bases, with 16 bases separating them. CDR3 DNA: TGTGCCAGCAGCTCTCAGGGTGGGTTTGGCTCCTACGAGCAGTACTTC. Residues: CASSSQGGFGSYEQYF.

The genes are TRBV7-6 and TRBJ1-2, with a possible D match to TRBD1 (6 bases). Germline V gene sequence: CDR1 SGHVS, CDR2 FNYEAQ. The CDR3 has 15 residues. Trimming left V 1 base short and J 4 bases short, with 13 bases between. CDR3 nucleotide sequence: TGTGCCAGCAGCTTAGTGGAAGGACAGATCTATGGCTACACCTTC. It is translated as CASSLVEGQIYGYTF.

The chain employs TRBV7-8 and TRBJ1-1; 8 bases fit TRBD1. Looked up from germline, CDR1 is SGHVS and CDR2 is FQNEAQ. CDR3 length: 15 residues. V was pared by 5 bases and J by 7 bases, with 12 bases of the junction left unmatched. The CDR3 nucleotides are TGTGCCAGCAGCACGCCCCCAGGGGGCGGAGGTGAAGCTTTCTTT. Protein product: CASSTPPGGGGEAFF.

The chain joins TRBV28 to TRBJ2-7, with D tentatively TRBD2 (6 bases). The CDR3 length is 15 residues. Germline loops: CDR1 MDHEN, CDR2 SYDVKM. Deletions cut 4 bases from V and 1 base from J, with 14 bases between. This chain's CDR3 is CASSSERAFSYEQYF. As DNA, the CDR3 is TGTGCCAGCAGTTCAGAGCGGGCCTTTTCCTACGAGCAGTACTTC.

V and J are TRBV4-1 and TRBJ2-1; the D gene is possibly TRBD2 (5 bases). The CDR3 totals 17 residues. Trimming took 4 bases from V and 0 from J, leaving 16 bases between them. CDR1 and CDR2 from the germline V gene are MGHRA and YSYEKL. The CDR3 sequence is CASSPILVGSSYNEQFF. The CDR3 bases are TGCGCCAGCAGCCCGATCCTAGTGGGGAGCTCCTACAATGAGCAGTTCTTC.